A single sample gave rise to the 6 T cell receptor beta chains below, sequenced in a study of radiation and T cells in renal cell carcinoma. Time point indicated: blood 4 weeks post-SBRT, at nephrectomy. Documented treatment: 15 Gy SBRT to primary tumor, nephrectomy 4 weeks later. Produced via immunoSEQ multiplex PCR; TCRdb's table is partial and in-frame only. This sample has roughly 64,000 clones, with around three quarters found just once. Sequencing was performed on blood, taken from a patient whose treatment included radiotherapy and nephrectomy. These receptors all come from a man aged 60-69 years with renal cell carcinoma.

The chain employs TRBV19 and TRBJ1-2; D gene ambiguous. The CDR3 loop spans 14 amino acids. V was clipped by 1 base and J by 5 bases, with 11 bases between them. Looked up from germline, CDR1 is LNHDA and CDR2 is SQIVND (reference sequence). The CDR3 region is CASSIGGPGYGYTF. The CDR3 DNA sequence: TGTGCCAGTAGTATAGGAGGGCCGGGGTATGGCTACACCTTC.

V usage is TRBV6-1 and J usage is TRBJ2-1; tentative D call: TRBD1 (6 bases). The V gene's germline CDR1 is MNHNS and CDR2 SASEGT. The CDR3 runs to 15 residues. The V and J ends lost 4 bases and 6 bases respectively, with 16 bases between them. In DNA form, the CDR3 reads TGTGCCAGCAGTGTTTTGACAGGAAAATTCAATGAGCAGTTCTTC. Its translation: CASSVLTGKFNEQFF.

The CDR3 reads CASSLGQGADGNTIYF. In DNA, the CDR3 is TGTGCCAGCAGCTTGGGACAGGGGGCGGATGGAAACACCATATATTTT. The rearrangement uses TRBV7-9 and TRBJ1-3; 12 bases fit TRBD1. J lost 3 bases, V lost 3 bases, and 3 bases had no gene match. Germline V lookup: CDR1 SEHNR, CDR2 FQNEAQ (reference sequence). This CDR3 comprises 16 residues.

The CDR3 DNA is TGTGCCAGCAGTGATTTTGAGGGACTAGCGAAGCAGTACTTC. Translated, it gives CASSDFEGLAKQYF. The chain links TRBV2 to TRBJ2-5, with TRBD2 matching over 10 bases. This CDR3 spans 14 amino acids. Germline assignment: CDR1 SNHLY and CDR2 FYNNEI. The trim removed 3 bases at V and 11 bases at J, leaving 9 bases unmatched. Full variable domain (outside the CDR3, taken from reference TRBV2 and TRBJ2-5): EPEVTQTPSHQVTQMGQEVILRCVPISNHLYFYWYRQILGQKVEFLVSFYNNEISEKSEIFDDQFSVERPDGSNFTLKIRSTKLEDSAMYFCASSDFEGLAKQYFGPGTRLLVL.

The chain links TRBV27 to TRBJ1-2; TRBD1 agrees at 9 bases. Germline CDR1 is MNHEY and CDR2 is SMNVEV (reference sequence). The CDR3 is made up of 14 amino acids. V lost 5 bases, J lost 4 bases, and 5 bases stayed unmatched. The CDR3 nucleotides are TGTGCCAGCAGTGTCGCGGACAGGGGCTATGGCTACACCTTC. This codes for CASSVADRGYGYTF.

This clone occurred a few times. The chain joins TRBV30 to TRBJ1-1; D is uncertain. The CDR3 runs 13 residues. Germline CDR1 and CDR2: GTSNPN and SVGIG (reference sequence). Trimming removed 5 bases at V and 4 bases at J, with 14 bases between. CDR3 region: CAWGRRWSTEAFF. The CDR3 bases are TGTGCCTGGGGACGTAGGTGGAGCACTGAAGCTTTCTTT.